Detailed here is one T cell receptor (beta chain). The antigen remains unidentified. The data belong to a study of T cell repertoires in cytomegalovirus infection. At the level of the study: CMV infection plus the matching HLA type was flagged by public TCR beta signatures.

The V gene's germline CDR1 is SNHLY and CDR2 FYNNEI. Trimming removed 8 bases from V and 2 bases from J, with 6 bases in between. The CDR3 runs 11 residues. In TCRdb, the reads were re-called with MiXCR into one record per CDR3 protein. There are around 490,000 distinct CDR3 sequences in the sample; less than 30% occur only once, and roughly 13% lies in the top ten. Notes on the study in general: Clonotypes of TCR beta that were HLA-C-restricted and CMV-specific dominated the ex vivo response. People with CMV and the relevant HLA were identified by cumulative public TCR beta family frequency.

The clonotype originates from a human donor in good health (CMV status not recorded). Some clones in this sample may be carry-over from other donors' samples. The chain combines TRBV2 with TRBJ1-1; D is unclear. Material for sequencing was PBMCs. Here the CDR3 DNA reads TGTGCCAGCCAGTATAACACTGAAGCTTTCTTT. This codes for CASQYNTEAFF.